What follows are 5 T cell receptor beta chains derived from one specimen sequenced in a study of post-analysis software for immune sequencing data. The authors incorporated unique molecular identifiers into the TCR beta cDNA libraries. In TCRdb, the PCR reads were re-called with MiXCR into one record per CDR3 protein. The sample has fewer than 550,000 distinct CDR3 sequences, about a third seen once. These receptors have no identified antigens. Study-wide points: Patients showed TRBV5-6, TRBV5-1 and TRBV20-1 among a handful of TRBV segments more frequent than in controls.

What was sequenced was blood. Every receptor here comes from a girl between 2 and 17 years old with multiple sclerosis.

The rearrangement links TRBV5-1 to TRBJ2-4; 9 nucleotides line up with TRBD1. Germline V gene sequence: CDR1 SGHRS, CDR2 YFSETQ. CDR3 size: 13 residues. V gave up 4 bases and J gave up 10 bases; unmatched junction bases: 6. The CDR3 spells CASSPGTGSIQYF. DNA for the CDR3: TGCGCCAGCAGCCCCGGGACAGGGTCAATTCAGTACTTC.

Only a few counts were recorded for this clonotype. V and J are TRBV7-9 and TRBJ1-1; D might be TRBD1 (6 bases). Germline CDR1 reads SEHNR; CDR2 reads FQNEAQ (reference sequence). The V end lost 3 bases, the J end lost 11 bases, and 31 bases lay between the germline ends. The CDR3 is 18 amino acids. The CDR3 nucleotides read TGTGCCAGCAGCTTCGGCCCTCGGGTTCAGGGGAAGTCAAACACGGCTTTCTTT. This codes for CASSFGPRVQGKSNTAFF.

In its sample, this clonotype was seen many times. J is TRBJ2-5 and V is TRBV20-1; 12 nucleotides align to TRBD2. In germline, CDR1 is DFQATT, CDR2 SNEGSKA (reference sequence). The J segment lost 5 bases and the V segment lost 6 bases, leaving 4 bases of the junction unmatched. The CDR3 covers 13 residues. CDR3 residues: CSALGLAGETQYF. The CDR3 DNA is TGCAGTGCCCTAGGACTAGCGGGGGAGACCCAGTACTTC.

The chain is built from TRBV12-3 or TRBV12-4 and TRBJ2-5; 11 positions agree with TRBD2. This CDR3 comprises 15 residues. With 5 bases clipped from V and 9 bases from J, the junction kept 11 bases outside the gene matches. CDR3 DNA sequence: TGTGCCAGCAGTCGGCTAGCGGGGGGCCGCGGGGCCCAGTACTTC. Encoded protein: CASSRLAGGRGAQYF.

This chain joins TRBV5-1 and TRBJ2-1; tentative D call: TRBD2 (7 bases). The CDR3 consists of 13 residues. Trimming took 2 bases from V and 8 from J, leaving 11 bases between them. The germline gives CDR1 SGHRS, CDR2 YFSETQ. The CDR3 sequence: CASSLGGGYEQFF. The CDR3 DNA is TGCGCCAGCAGCTTAGGGGGGGGCTATGAGCAGTTCTTC. Using reference TRBV5-1 and TRBJ2-1 for the parts outside the CDR3, the full variable domain is KAGVTQTPRYLIKTRGQQVTLSCSPISGHRSVSWYQQTPGQGLQFLFEYFSETQRNKGNFPGRFSGRQFSNSRSEMNVSTLELGDSALYLCASSLGGGYEQFFGPGTRLTVL.